The 23 T cell receptor beta chains below all came from one sample that was sequenced in a study of blood T cell repertoires in COVID-19 (dated by TCRdb to the early 2020s). Library creation used the immunoSEQ multiplex PCR assay. TCRdb provides this immuneACCESS table in a form limited to in-frame rearrangements. Some clones are lacking; in checked studies, under half of them reflect an unresolved V gene, and why the rest are absent is not known. The sample yields 200,000 to 250,000 clones; approximately 90% were counted once. In total, the top ten clones hold less than 4.5% of the sample. Material: PBMCs or T cells enriched from blood (not recorded which). The receptors here all came from a woman aged 40 to 50 with acute COVID-19.

V usage is TRBV9 and J usage is TRBJ2-3, with a possible D match to TRBD1 (5 bases). CDR3 length: 15 residues. Trimming took 2 bases from V and 3 from J, leaving 13 bases between them. Germline V lookup: CDR1 SGDLS, CDR2 YYNGEE. The chain's CDR3 is CASSVSGFGTDTQYF. CDR3 coding DNA: TGTGCCAGCAGCGTCTCAGGGTTCGGAACAGATACGCAGTATTTT.

The chain employs TRBV6-2 or TRBV6-3 and TRBJ2-1; 13 positions match TRBD2. From germline, CDR1 is MNHEY and CDR2 SVGEGT. Trimming at V came to 6 bases and at J to 11 bases, leaving 4 bases not matched to a gene. The CDR3 covers 13 residues. This chain's CDR3 is CASSGTSGTQQFF. CDR3 sequence (DNA): TGTGCCAGCAGCGGGACTAGCGGGACCCAGCAGTTCTTC.

Only a few counts were recorded for this clone. The CDR3 spells CASRRGPGGIGTEAFF. In DNA form, the CDR3 reads TGTGCCAGCAGAAGAGGGCCAGGGGGCATCGGGACTGAAGCTTTCTTT. V gene TRBV2 combines with J gene TRBJ1-1; 8 bases match TRBD1. CDR1 and CDR2 from the germline V gene are SNHLY and FYNNEI. Unmatched junction bases numbered 14, after V lost 6 bases and J lost 5 bases. The CDR3 loop spans 16 amino acids.

The V call is TRBV7-8, the J call TRBJ2-3; perhaps TRBD1 as D (5 bases). Trimming took off 3 bases at V and 4 bases at J, with 11 bases between the two ends. The germline gives CDR1 SGHVS, CDR2 FQNEAQ. This CDR3 has 14 amino acids. The CDR3 is CASSFRGAADTQYF. The CDR3 DNA sequence: TGTGCCAGCAGCTTTCGTGGGGCGGCAGATACGCAGTATTTT.

V gene TRBV7-3 combines with J gene TRBJ1-4; 9 positions match TRBD1. Trimming at V came to 5 bases and at J to 4 bases, leaving 8 bases not matched to a gene. Germline values: CDR1 SGHTA, CDR2 FQGTGA. The CDR3 length is 16 residues. CDR3 bases: TGTGCCAGCAGCGCCCGGACAGGGGTTGGTAATGAAAAACTGTTTTTT. This sequence encodes CASSARTGVGNEKLFF.

The chain combines TRBV5-6 with TRBJ2-7, with 9 bases fitting TRBD1. The CDR3 has 18 residues. Germline trimming cut 4 bases from V and 7 bases from J; bases unmatched to any gene: 21. Germline CDR1 SGHDT, CDR2 YYEEEE. CDR3: CASSDRRLRDRETGEQYF. In DNA, the CDR3 is TGTGCCAGCAGCGACAGAAGACTAAGGGACAGGGAGACTGGGGAGCAGTACTTC.

V usage is TRBV7-9 and J usage is TRBJ2-1; 15 bases fit TRBD2. The CDR3 length is 18 residues. V gave up 7 bases and J gave up 5 bases; unmatched junction bases: 12. Germline lookup yields CDR1 SEHNR and CDR2 FQNEAQ (reference sequence). The CDR3 DNA is TGTGCCAGCAACAAATTCCCCGGGACTAGCGGGGGGAACAATGAGCAGTTCTTC. Residues: CASNKFPGTSGGNNEQFF.

This clone showed up just a few times. The chain combines TRBV5-4 with TRBJ2-2; TRBD2 is a possible D gene (6 bases). The CDR3 sequence is 16 residues long. The V and J ends lost 0 bases and 2 bases respectively, with 11 bases between them. Looked up from germline, CDR1 is SGHNT and CDR2 is YYREEE (reference sequence). The CDR3: CASSLGLASNTGELFF. CDR3 sequence (DNA): TGTGCCAGCAGCTTGGGCCTAGCGAGTAACACCGGGGAGCTGTTTTTT.

The chain is built from TRBV4-1 and TRBJ2-1; D is possibly TRBD1 (6 bases). Trimming pared 0 bases from V and 0 bases from J, leaving 18 bases between. The CDR3 contains 19 residues. CDR1 and CDR2 from the germline V gene are MGHRA and YSYEKL. This CDR3 is CASSQDILWQGPSYNEQFF. The CDR3 DNA reads TGCGCCAGCAGCCAAGATATTTTGTGGCAGGGGCCCTCCTACAATGAGCAGTTCTTC.

This clone was detected once. The V gene is TRBV30, the J gene TRBJ2-1; tentative D call: TRBD1 (5 bases). Trimming removed 3 bases at V and 4 bases at J, with 10 bases between. The CDR3 consists of 13 residues. The germline V gene encodes CDR1 GTSNPN and CDR2 SVGIG (reference sequence). The CDR3 region is CAWRVTAYNEQFF. For the CDR3, the DNA is TGTGCCTGGAGAGTGACAGCATACAATGAGCAGTTCTTC.

This chain connects TRBV6-5 to TRBJ1-1; D is uncertain. The CDR3 is 15 residues long. Germline V lookup: CDR1 MNHEY, CDR2 SVGAGI. V lost 5 bases to trimming and J lost 0 bases, with 13 bases between them. CDR3 sequence: CASSRQASLNTEAFF. The CDR3 bases are TGTGCCAGCAGTAGACAAGCCTCTTTGAACACTGAAGCTTTCTTT.

The J gene is TRBJ2-2, the V gene TRBV2; D is unresolved. Germline V gene lookup returns CDR1 SNHLY and CDR2 FYNNEI. The CDR3 is 14 residues long. Trimming left V 6 bases short and J 0 bases short, with 8 bases between. The CDR3 bases are TGTGCCAGCAGGGAAAACTCGAACACCGGGGAGCTGTTTTTT. It yields the protein CASRENSNTGELFF.

The rearrangement joins TRBV18 to TRBJ2-7; possibly TRBD1 for D (5 bases). Germline assignment: CDR1 KGHSH and CDR2 LQKENI. This CDR3 region has 15 residues. Trimming cost V 0 bases and J 4 bases, with 13 bases left between them. The CDR3 DNA reads TGTGCCAGCTCACCACCGGCCCAGGGTCGGTACGAGCAGTACTTC. It is translated as CASSPPAQGRYEQYF.

This clone turned up a few times. This chain links TRBV5-1 with TRBJ2-1, with 8 bases that match TRBD1. The V segment lost 5 bases and the J segment 6 bases; nucleotides outside the gene matches: 10. Per the germline V gene, CDR1 is SGHRS and CDR2 is YFSETQ. The CDR3 covers 15 residues. This CDR3 is CASREGTGFTNEQFF. The CDR3 nucleotides are TGCGCCAGCAGGGAGGGGACAGGTTTTACCAATGAGCAGTTCTTC.

This chain connects TRBV6-1 to TRBJ2-1; tentatively, D is TRBD1 (6 bases). Trimming stripped 1 base from V and 4 bases from J, with 11 bases between. Germline CDR1 is MNHNS and CDR2 is SASEGT. This CDR3 contains 15 residues. The CDR3 protein is CASSEEGQLYNEQFF. CDR3 DNA: TGTGCCAGCAGTGAAGAGGGACAACTTTACAATGAGCAGTTCTTC.

V and J are TRBV4-1 and TRBJ1-3, with D unclear. The V gene lost 1 base and the J gene lost 0 bases, with 13 bases spanning the gap. The V gene's germline CDR1 is MGHRA and CDR2 YSYEKL. CDR3 length: 17 amino acids. In DNA, the CDR3 is TGCGCCAGCAGCCAAGCCTCAGGCAGATTCTCTGGAAACACCATATATTTT. Protein product: CASSQASGRFSGNTIYF.

The chain is built from TRBV7-9 and TRBJ1-2, with D tentatively TRBD1 (5 bases). The germline V and J ends were trimmed by 5 bases and 4 bases, with 11 bases remaining between them. The germline gives CDR1 SEHNR, CDR2 FQNEAQ (reference sequence). The CDR3 has 13 amino acids. The CDR3, as DNA: TGTGCCAGCAGCGAAACAGGAGCCTATGGCTACACCTTC. Residues: CASSETGAYGYTF.

V usage is TRBV3-1 (or the pseudogene TRBV3-2) and J usage is TRBJ2-6; D is possibly TRBD1 (5 bases). The CDR3 is 18 residues long. CDR1 and CDR2 from the germline V gene are LGHDT and YNNKEL (reference sequence). The V end was cut by 0 bases, the J end by 0 bases, with 12 bases between. The CDR3 is CASSQEIRASSGANVLTF. The CDR3 region has the DNA TGTGCCAGCAGCCAAGAGATCAGGGCAAGCTCTGGGGCCAACGTCCTGACTTTC.

This clone was seen many times. This sequence joins TRBV4-3 and TRBJ1-1; TRBD1 aligns across 7 bases. Germline CDR1 LGHNA, CDR2 YSLEER. V shed 2 bases, J shed 5 bases, and the junction held 5 bases outside the gene matches. The CDR3 is 14 amino acids. As DNA, the CDR3 is TGCGCCAGCAGCCAAACAGGGGTGGGGACTGAAGCTTTCTTT. Translation: CASSQTGVGTEAFF.

The chain joins TRBV6-5 to TRBJ1-2; D might be TRBD1 (5 bases). This CDR3 is 12 amino acids long. Germline CDR1 and CDR2: MNHEY and SVGAGI. V lost 10 bases and J 1 base, leaving 10 bases between the germline ends. CDR3 amino acids: CATGGGNYGYTF. CDR3 DNA: TGTGCCACCGGGGGGGGTAACTATGGCTACACCTTC.

The gene calls are TRBV18 and TRBJ2-6, with D unresolved. The CDR3 sequence is 15 residues long. Trimming pared 0 bases from V and 0 bases from J, leaving 3 bases between. In germline, CDR1 is KGHSH, CDR2 LQKENI. CDR3 DNA sequence: TGTGCCAGCTCACCACCCGTCTCTGGGGCCAACGTCCTGACTTTC. Encoded protein: CASSPPVSGANVLTF.

This sequence joins TRBV2 and TRBJ2-7; D gene ambiguous. Per germline, CDR1 SNHLY and CDR2 FYNNEI. Trimming cost V 3 bases and J 0 bases, with 12 bases left between them. This CDR3 region has 15 residues. The CDR3 spells CASSESQVLSYEQYF. The CDR3 DNA reads TGTGCCAGCAGTGAGTCGCAGGTACTCTCCTACGAGCAGTACTTC.

This chain uses TRBV6-5 with TRBJ1-6, with 7 bases aligning to TRBD1. J was trimmed by 17 bases and V by 0 bases; bases with no gene match: 4. The CDR3 sequence is 12 residues long. Germline values: CDR1 MNHEY, CDR2 SVGAGI. In DNA, the CDR3 is TGTGCCAGCAGTTACTCGGGACAGACTTTCCACTTT. It codes for CASSYSGQTFHF.